This T cell receptor beta chain is from a study of T cell responses to AZD1222 COVID-19 vaccine. Findings and limits, study-wide: The donor group comprised mostly white British people and more females; the analysis possibly underestimated clonal diversity. Recipients of two AZD1222 doses showed rising Spike-specific TCR breadth and depth.

Only in-frame clones appear in the TCRdb table, and some are missing; sequencing was by immunoSEQ multiplex PCR. The sample lists approximately 100,000 clones, approximately 88% seen once, with 13% in the top ten. Remarks on this clone: Its antigen is not identified.

CDR1 and CDR2 from the germline V gene are SGHRS and YFSETQ. Trimming left V 9 bases short and J 8 bases short, with 21 bases between. The CDR3 extends over 14 amino acids. The sequence derives from an adult in good health. Sequencing used peripheral blood, obtained on day 0 of MenACWY control vaccination. V usage is TRBV5-1 and J usage is TRBJ2-1; a weak D match, TRBD2 (6 bases). The CDR3 region is CATTSSFPGDEQFF. The CDR3 DNA follows: TGCGCCACCACTAGCTCATTCCCCGGGGATGAGCAGTTCTTC.